The clone carrying this TCR beta chain was seen more than once but under ten times. What it binds is unknown. MiXCR, applied by TCRdb to the RT-PCR reads, yields one record per CDR3 protein. The sample has about 500,000 distinct CDR3 sequences, 16% seen once; the top ten hold around 3%. The data originate from a study of response to subunit inactivated influenza vaccine. Study outcomes and limitations: Only a handful of new T cells, the authors suggested, are recruited with each seasonal influenza vaccination.

The CDR3 totals 15 residues. From germline, CDR1 is DFQATT and CDR2 SNEGSKA (reference sequence). V shed 5 bases, J shed 2 bases, and the junction held 9 bases outside the gene matches. This sequence originates from a man aged 45 to 75 who received an inactivated influenza vaccine. The chain has TRBV20-1 and TRBJ2-1; 7 nucleotides align to TRBD1. The specimen comprised CD4+ T cells sorted from PBMCs, sampled 23 to 25 months after vaccination. The DNA of the CDR3 is TGCAGTGCTCCTACGAGGCAGGGGGCCTACAATGAGCAGTTCTTC. Its protein product is CSAPTRQGAYNEQFF.